This T cell receptor (beta chain) was profiled in a study of OX40 agonist ivuxolimab in advanced cancers. Study at large: In this cohort, patients received ivuxolimab, an agonistic anti-OX40 (CD134) antibody.

Assay used: immunoSEQ multiplex PCR; TCRdb lists only in-frame clones, some missing. The table lists approximately 49,000 clones, 85% of them singletons. CDR1 and CDR2 (germline): SEHNR, FQNEAQ (reference sequence). V dropped 5 bases and J dropped 3; count of bases not matched to a gene: 4. This CDR3 has 14 residues. The sample in question was CD4+ or CD8+ T cells sorted from blood, obtained in a trial of the OX40 agonist ivuxolimab. The chain combines TRBV7-9 with TRBJ1-2, with 9 positions matching TRBD1. The sequence was obtained from an adult with an advanced solid tumor such as melanoma, head and neck, liver or kidney cancer. The CDR3 loop reads CASSRTGGDYGYTF. The CDR3 region has the DNA TGTGCCAGCAGCCGTACAGGGGGCGACTATGGCTACACCTTC.